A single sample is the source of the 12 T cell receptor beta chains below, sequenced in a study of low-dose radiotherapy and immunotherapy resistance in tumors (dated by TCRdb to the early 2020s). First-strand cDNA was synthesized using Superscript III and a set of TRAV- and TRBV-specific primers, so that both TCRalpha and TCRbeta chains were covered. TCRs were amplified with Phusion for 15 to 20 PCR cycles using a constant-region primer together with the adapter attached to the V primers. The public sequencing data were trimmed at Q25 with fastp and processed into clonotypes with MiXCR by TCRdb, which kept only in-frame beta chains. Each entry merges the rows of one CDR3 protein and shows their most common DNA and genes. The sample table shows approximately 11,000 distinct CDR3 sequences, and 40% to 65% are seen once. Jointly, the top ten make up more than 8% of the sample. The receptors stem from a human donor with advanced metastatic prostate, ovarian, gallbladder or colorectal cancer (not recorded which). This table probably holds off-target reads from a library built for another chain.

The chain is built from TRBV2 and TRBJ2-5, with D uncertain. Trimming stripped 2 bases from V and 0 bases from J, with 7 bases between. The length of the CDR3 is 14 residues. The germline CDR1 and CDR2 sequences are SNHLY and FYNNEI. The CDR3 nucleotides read TGTGCCAGCAGTGAACGGTCCTACCAAGAGACCCAGTACTTC. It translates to CASSERSYQETQYF.

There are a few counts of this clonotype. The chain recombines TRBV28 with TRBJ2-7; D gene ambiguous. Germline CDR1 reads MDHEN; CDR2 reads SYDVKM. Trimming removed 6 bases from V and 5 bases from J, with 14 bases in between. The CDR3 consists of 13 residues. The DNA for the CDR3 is TGTGCCAGCAGCCGAGGAAACCCGGACGAGCAGTACTTC. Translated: CASSRGNPDEQYF.

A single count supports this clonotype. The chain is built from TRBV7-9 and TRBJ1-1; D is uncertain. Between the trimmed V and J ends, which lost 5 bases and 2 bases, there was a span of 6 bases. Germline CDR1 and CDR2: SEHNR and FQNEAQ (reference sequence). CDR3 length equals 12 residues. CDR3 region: CASSPLNTEAFF. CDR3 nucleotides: TGTGCCAGCAGCCCCCTTAACACTGAAGCTTTCTTT.

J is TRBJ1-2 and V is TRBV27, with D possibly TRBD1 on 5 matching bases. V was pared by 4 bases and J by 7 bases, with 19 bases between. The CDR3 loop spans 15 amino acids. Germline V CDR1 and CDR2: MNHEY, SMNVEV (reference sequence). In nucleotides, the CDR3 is TGTGCCAGCAGTTCAAGGGGAGATTGGATAGTTGGCTACACCTTC. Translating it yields CASSSRGDWIVGYTF.

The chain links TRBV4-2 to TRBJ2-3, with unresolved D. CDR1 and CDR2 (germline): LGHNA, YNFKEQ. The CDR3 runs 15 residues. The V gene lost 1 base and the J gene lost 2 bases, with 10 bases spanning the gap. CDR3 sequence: CASSQAITYTDTQYF. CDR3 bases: TGTGCCAGCAGCCAAGCTATTACTTACACAGATACGCAGTATTTT.

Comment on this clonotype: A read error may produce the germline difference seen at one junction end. CDR3 protein: CASSLASGLAIF. The CDR3 nucleotides are TGCGCCAGCAGCCTCGCATCGGGACTAGCTATCTTC. The J gene is TRBJ2-1, the V gene TRBV5-1; 9 bases line up with TRBD2. From germline, CDR1 is SGHRS and CDR2 YFSETQ. The CDR3 has 12 amino acids.

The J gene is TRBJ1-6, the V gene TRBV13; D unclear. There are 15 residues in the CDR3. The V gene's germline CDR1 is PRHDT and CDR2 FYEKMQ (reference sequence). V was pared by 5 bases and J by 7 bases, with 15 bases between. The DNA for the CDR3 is TGTGCCAGCAGCCCCACCCGACGGGCAAATTCACCCCTCCACTTT. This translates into CASSPTRRANSPLHF. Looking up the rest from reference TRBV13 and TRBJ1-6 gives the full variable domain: AAGVIQSPRHLIKEKRETATLKCYPIPRHDTVYWYQQGPGQDPQFLISFYEKMQSDKGSIPDRFSAQQFSDYHSELNMSSLELGDSALYFCASSPTRRANSPLHFGNGTRLTVT.

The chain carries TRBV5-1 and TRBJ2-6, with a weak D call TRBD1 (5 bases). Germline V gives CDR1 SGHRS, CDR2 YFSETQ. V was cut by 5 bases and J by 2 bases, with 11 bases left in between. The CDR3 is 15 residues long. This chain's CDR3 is CASRPQATGANVLTF. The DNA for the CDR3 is TGCGCCAGCAGACCACAGGCTACTGGGGCCAACGTCCTGACTTTC.

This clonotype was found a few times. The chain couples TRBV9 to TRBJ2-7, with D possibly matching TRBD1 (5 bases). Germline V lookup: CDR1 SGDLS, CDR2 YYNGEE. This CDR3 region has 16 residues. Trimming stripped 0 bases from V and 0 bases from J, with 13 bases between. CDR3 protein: CASSVGQGLSSYEQYF. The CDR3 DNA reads TGTGCCAGCAGCGTAGGTCAGGGATTGAGCTCCTACGAGCAGTACTTC. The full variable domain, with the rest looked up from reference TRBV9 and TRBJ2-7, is DSGVTQTPKHLITATGQRVTLRCSPRSGDLSVYWYQQSLDQGLQFLIQYYNGEERAKGNILERFSAQQFPDLHSELNLSSLELGDSALYFCASSVGQGLSSYEQYFGPGTRLTVT.

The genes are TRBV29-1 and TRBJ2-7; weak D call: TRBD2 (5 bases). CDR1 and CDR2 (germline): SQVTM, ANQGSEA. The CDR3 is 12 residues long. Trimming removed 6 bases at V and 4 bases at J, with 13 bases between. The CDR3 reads CSVRETSYEQYF. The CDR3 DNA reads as TGCAGCGTCCGGGAAACCTCATACGAGCAGTACTTC.

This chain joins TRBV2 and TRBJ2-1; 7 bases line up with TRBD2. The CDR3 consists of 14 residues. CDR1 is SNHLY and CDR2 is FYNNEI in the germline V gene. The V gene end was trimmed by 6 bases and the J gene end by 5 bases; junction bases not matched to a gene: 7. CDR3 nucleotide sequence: TGTGCCAGCAGCCTACTAGCGCCCGACAATGAGCAGTTCTTC. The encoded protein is CASSLLAPDNEQFF.

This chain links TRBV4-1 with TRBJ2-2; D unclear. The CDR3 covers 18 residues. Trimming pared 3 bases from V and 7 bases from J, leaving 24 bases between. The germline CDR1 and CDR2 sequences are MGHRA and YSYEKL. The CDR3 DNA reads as TGCGCCAGCAGCCAGGGTCTCCCGGGCCCCGGAATGGGCGGGGAGCTGTTTTTT. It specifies CASSQGLPGPGMGGELFF.